This T cell receptor beta chain comes out of a study of glioma-infiltrating T cells. This clonotype has ten or more counts. The iRepertoire nested amplicon-rescue multiplex PCR amplified TCR alpha and beta CDR3s from RNA. TCRdb analysed the multiplex PCR reads with MiXCR anew, one entry per CDR3 protein. Among roughly 100,000 distinct CDR3 sequences listed, roughly 39% were seen once. V was pared by 3 bases and J by 10 bases, with 8 bases between. The CDR3 totals 11 residues. In germline, CDR1 is LGHDT, CDR2 YNNKEL (reference sequence). The sequence came from a human donor with low-grade glioma or glioblastoma, undergoing nonglioma brain surgery, or in good health (not recorded which). Sequencing used glioma tissue, nonneoplastic brain tissue, or PBMCs (not recorded which). The V gene is TRBV3-1, the J gene TRBJ2-3; D not certain. CDR3: CASSQAEAQYF. As DNA, the CDR3 is TGTGCCAGCAGCCAGGCCGAGGCGCAGTATTTT.